The 32 T cell receptor beta chains listed next were all sequenced from one sample in a study of cytomegalovirus exposure and HLA in healthy donors. 13 Jbeta primers and 60 Vbeta primers were used for the PCR. Libraries were prepared by immunoSEQ multiplex PCR; TCRdb keeps only in-frame clonotypes and omits some of them. The data hold some 140,000 clones, with 80% to 90% observed a single time. The sample comprised PBMCs. Receptor source: a woman aged 25 to 39 in good health and CMV-seronegative.

This rearrangement joins TRBV10-2 to TRBJ2-2; 9 bases fit TRBD1. With V trimmed by 7 bases and J by 5 bases, 5 bases remained unmatched. The CDR3 totals 14 residues. Looked up from germline, CDR1 is WSHSY and CDR2 is SAAADI. CDR3 amino acids: CASNPTGGTGELFF. CDR3 nucleotide sequence: TGCGCCAGCAACCCGACAGGGGGGACCGGGGAGCTGTTTTTT.

This sequence joins TRBV7-9 and TRBJ2-4; D is perhaps TRBD2 (5 bases). V shed 2 bases and J shed 8 bases, with 10 bases lying between them. The CDR3 spans 13 residues. Germline CDR1 is SEHNR and CDR2 is FQNEAQ (reference sequence). CDR3: CASSLSGMDIQYF. For the CDR3, the DNA is TGTGCCAGCAGCTTATCCGGGATGGACATTCAGTACTTC.

The genes are TRBV18 and TRBJ1-6, with D hard to call. This CDR3 spans 15 amino acids. Trimming cost V 11 bases and J 8 bases, with 22 bases left between them. Germline V gene lookup returns CDR1 KGHSH and CDR2 LQKENI. The chain's CDR3 is CAVSGGHYFDSPLHF. DNA for the CDR3: TGTGCCGTATCGGGAGGCCACTATTTTGATTCACCCCTCCACTTT.

The V gene is TRBV6-5, the J gene TRBJ2-5; 10 bases are a match to TRBD1. The CDR3 spans 14 residues. V shed 5 bases, J shed 7 bases, and the junction held 7 bases outside the gene matches. Germline CDR1 and CDR2: MNHEY and SVGAGI. The DNA of the CDR3 is TGTGCCAGCAGTGCGACAGGGGGCGCAGGGACCCAGTACTTC. Its protein is CASSATGGAGTQYF.

Comment on this clone: Mismatch with germline at one junction end may stem from a read error. The rearrangement uses TRBV7-7 and TRBJ2-3, with 8 bases fitting TRBD1. The length of the CDR3 is 14 residues. Germline CDR1 reads SSHAT; CDR2 reads FNYEAQ (reference sequence). The CDR3 region has the DNA TGTGCTAGCAGCCCCGGACAGGGAGCAGATACGCAGTATTTT. Amino acid sequence: CASSPGQGADTQYF. Full variable domain (remainder filled in from reference TRBV7-7 and TRBJ2-3): GAGVSQSPRYKVTKRGQDVTLRCDPISSHATLYWYQQALGQGPEFLTYFNYEAQPDKSGLPSDRFSAERPEGSISTLTIQRTEQRDSAMYRCASSPGQGADTQYFGPGTRLTVL.

The gene calls are TRBV5-1 and TRBJ1-1; possibly TRBD1 for D (6 bases). Trimming left V 4 bases short and J 3 bases short, with 13 bases between. Germline V gene lookup returns CDR1 SGHRS and CDR2 YFSETQ. The CDR3 runs to 14 residues. The CDR3 region has the DNA TGCGCCAGCAGCCACAGTGGGACATACACTGAAGCTTTCTTT. Protein: CASSHSGTYTEAFF. Using reference TRBV5-1 and TRBJ1-1 for the parts outside the CDR3, the full variable domain is KAGVTQTPRYLIKTRGQQVTLSCSPISGHRSVSWYQQTPGQGLQFLFEYFSETQRNKGNFPGRFSGRQFSNSRSEMNVSTLELGDSALYLCASSHSGTYTEAFFGQGTRLTVV.

The chain is built from TRBV4-1 and TRBJ2-1; the D gene is possibly TRBD1 (6 bases). Per the germline V gene, CDR1 is MGHRA and CDR2 is YSYEKL. The length of the CDR3 is 16 residues. V was trimmed by 6 bases and J by 1 base, leaving 16 bases between them. CDR3 sequence: CASSPIRGRSYNEQFF. For the CDR3, the DNA is TGCGCCAGCAGTCCGATCAGGGGAAGGTCCTACAATGAGCAGTTCTTC.

The chain links TRBV7-9 to TRBJ1-1; 9 bases align to TRBD1. Germline loops: CDR1 SEHNR, CDR2 FQNEAQ (reference sequence). V shed 1 base, J shed 10 bases, and the junction held 7 bases outside the gene matches. The CDR3 consists of 14 residues. The CDR3 reads CASSLGGTGGTAFF. Here the CDR3 DNA reads TGTGCCAGCAGCTTAGGTGGCACAGGGGGCACAGCTTTCTTT.

This chain uses TRBV7-6 with TRBJ2-5, with a possible D match to TRBD1 (6 bases). The CDR3 consists of 15 residues. Trimming pared 2 bases from V and 5 bases from J, leaving 15 bases between. Germline V gives CDR1 SGHVS, CDR2 FNYEAQ. The CDR3 bases are TGTGCCAGCAGCTTATGGCAGGGGCAGAGGGAGACCCAGTACTTC. Translated: CASSLWQGQRETQYF. Together with reference TRBV7-6 and TRBJ2-5, the CDR3 gives the full variable domain: GAGVSQSPRYKVTKRGQDVALRCDPISGHVSLYWYRQALGQGPEFLTYFNYEAQQDKSGLPNDRFSAERPEGSISTLTIQRTEQRDSAMYRCASSLWQGQRETQYFGPGTRLLVL.

The count of this clone is one. The chain uses TRBV30 and TRBJ2-5, with D possibly matching TRBD2 (6 bases). The DNA end favors TRBJ2-7, so the J call may be wrong. Germline V CDR1 and CDR2: GTSNPN, SVGIG (reference sequence). The CDR3 extends over 16 amino acids. The CDR3 region has the DNA TGTGCCTGGAGTGTCTGGAGGGGCCCTCCTTACGGCGAGCAGTACTTC. This sequence encodes CAWSVWRGPPYGEQYF.

The J gene is TRBJ1-1, the V gene TRBV1. TRBV1 is a recognized pseudogene. CDR3 length: 12 residues. DNA of the CDR3: TGCACCAGCAGCGGGGACTGGACTGAAGCTTTCTTT. This gives the protein CTSSGDWTEAFF.

J is TRBJ1-2 and V is TRBV6-5; 9 bases align to TRBD1. The CDR3 runs 15 residues. The germline gives CDR1 MNHEY, CDR2 SVGAGI. V was pared by 2 bases and J by 2 bases, with 3 bases of the junction left unmatched. DNA for the CDR3: TGTGCCAGCAGTTACAGGGGACAGGGAAACTATGGCTACACCTTC. This sequence encodes CASSYRGQGNYGYTF.

The V gene is TRBV11-2, the J gene TRBJ2-7; 12 bases fit TRBD2. The CDR3 has 14 residues. The J segment lost 6 bases and the V segment lost 5 bases, leaving 5 bases of the junction unmatched. Germline CDR1 is SGHAT and CDR2 is FQNNGV. CDR3 in amino acids: CASSRTSGTGEQYF. Written as DNA, the CDR3 is TGTGCCAGCAGCAGGACTAGCGGGACGGGCGAGCAGTACTTC. Looking up the rest from reference TRBV11-2 and TRBJ2-7 gives the full variable domain: EAGVAQSPRYKIIEKRQSVAFWCNPISGHATLYWYQQILGQGPKLLIQFQNNGVVDDSQLPKDRFSAERLKGVDSTLKIQPAKLEDSAVYLCASSRTSGTGEQYFGPGTRLTVT.

CDR3 sequence: CASSVGGGAENIQYF. The CDR3 DNA follows: TGTGCCAGCAGCGTAGGGGGGGGAGCGGAAAACATTCAGTACTTC. The chain combines TRBV9 with TRBJ2-4, with TRBD2 matching 7 bases. The junction had 5 bases not matched to a gene; V was cut back by 0 bases and J by 5 bases. The CDR3 runs to 15 residues. CDR1 and CDR2 from the germline V gene are SGDLS and YYNGEE.

The J gene is TRBJ1-1, the V gene TRBV18; tentatively, D is TRBD1 (6 bases). Germline CDR1 and CDR2: KGHSH and LQKENI. CDR3 size: 14 residues. Between the trimmed V and J ends, which lost 6 bases and 5 bases, there was a span of 16 bases. Here the CDR3 reads CASSSAGGRTEAFF. CDR3 sequence (DNA): TGTGCCAGCTCGTCAGCGGGGGGCAGGACTGAAGCTTTCTTT.

The chain has TRBV27 and TRBJ2-3, with D tentatively TRBD1 (6 bases). Germline CDR1 is MNHEY and CDR2 is SMNVEV (reference sequence). V was pared by 6 bases and J by 7 bases, with 11 bases between. This CDR3 comprises 12 residues. In DNA, the CDR3 is TGTGCCAGCAGCTCAACAGGGTATACGCAGTATTTT. As protein: CASSSTGYTQYF.

The chain links TRBV21-1 to TRBJ2-5; the table calls TRBD1, which could not be checked here. TRBV21-1 is a recognized pseudogene. This CDR3 comprises 20 residues. CDR3 nucleotide sequence: TGTGCCAGCAGCAAAGACCTGGTCTTGTTGGGCCAGGCAGGTCAAGAGACCCAGTACTTC. It specifies CASSKDLVLLGQAGQETQYF.

The chain couples TRBV7-7 to TRBJ1-1; TRBD1 might be the D (5 bases). V was shortened by 0 bases and J by 5 bases, with 7 bases between the two germline ends. CDR1 and CDR2 from the germline V gene are SSHAT and FNYEAQ (reference sequence). The CDR3 has 13 amino acids. Here the CDR3 DNA reads TGTGCCAGCAGCTTAGCGGAGGGGACTGAAGCTTTCTTT. Translating it yields CASSLAEGTEAFF.

The genes are TRBV9 and TRBJ2-7, with TRBD2 as a possible D gene (5 bases). Germline V CDR1 and CDR2: SGDLS, YYNGEE. The CDR3 runs 16 residues. V was pared by 4 bases and J by 0 bases, with 17 bases between. This CDR3 reads CASSPRPGYRSYEQYF. Here the CDR3 DNA reads TGTGCCAGCAGCCCCCGTCCGGGGTATCGCTCCTACGAGCAGTACTTC.

The CDR3 coding sequence is TGTGCCAGCGGGTTCAGGGGATCCTCTGGAAACACCATATATTTT. This gives the protein CASGFRGSSGNTIYF. The chain joins TRBV28 to TRBJ1-3; TRBD1 might be the D (6 bases). Germline CDR1 is MDHEN and CDR2 is SYDVKM. The CDR3 has 15 residues. The V and J ends lost 8 bases and 0 bases respectively, with 14 bases between them.

V and J are TRBV9 and TRBJ2-5, with 7 nucleotides matching TRBD1. Per the germline V gene, CDR1 is SGDLS and CDR2 is YYNGEE. This CDR3 region has 15 residues. The V and J ends lost 0 bases and 5 bases, in that order; junction bases with no gene match: 7. Written as DNA, the CDR3 is TGTGCCAGCAGCGTAGCCACAGGGGTAGGGGAGACCCAGTACTTC. Its translation is CASSVATGVGETQYF.

In nucleotides, the CDR3 is TGTGCCAGTAGTGGATATGAGAGGGGGCTAACTGAAGCTTTCTTT. It encodes CASSGYERGLTEAFF. V usage is TRBV19 and J usage is TRBJ1-1; 7 nucleotides line up with TRBD1. V was clipped by 5 bases and J by 5 bases; unmatched bases: 11. The CDR3 runs to 15 residues. CDR1 is LNHDA and CDR2 is SQIVND in the germline V gene (reference sequence).

The rearrangement links TRBV7-2 to TRBJ2-7; TRBD2 matches at 10 bases. Trimming took 3 bases from V and 2 from J; bases not matched to a gene: 4. Germline loops: CDR1 SGHTA, CDR2 FQGNSA. This CDR3 contains 15 residues. The CDR3 DNA reads as TGTGCCAGCAGCTTTACTAGCGGGGCACCCTACGAGCAGTACTTC. Amino acid sequence: CASSFTSGAPYEQYF.

The V and J genes are TRBV5-6 and TRBJ1-2; D is possibly TRBD1 (6 bases). Trimming removed 4 bases at V and 10 bases at J, with 14 bases between. Germline CDR1 SGHDT, CDR2 YYEEEE. CDR3 size: 12 residues. The CDR3 bases are TGTGCCAGCAGCCTGTGGCAGGGGACCTACACCTTC. Its translation: CASSLWQGTYTF.

V and J are TRBV14 and TRBJ2-3; 11 bases fit TRBD2. Germline V CDR1 and CDR2: SGHDN, FVKESK. Trimming at V came to 1 base and at J to 5 bases, leaving 11 bases not matched to a gene. CDR3 length equals 18 residues. The CDR3 nucleotides are TGTGCCAGCAGCCAAGGATTATTACTAGCGGGGGAGCGAGATACGCAGTATTTT. It codes for CASSQGLLLAGERDTQYF.

This chain joins TRBV9 and TRBJ2-6, with TRBD1 identical over 7 bases. Per the germline V gene, CDR1 is SGDLS and CDR2 is YYNGEE. The CDR3 runs to 17 residues. V lost 4 bases to trimming and J lost 0 bases; unmatched junction nucleotides: 7. The CDR3 nucleotides are TGTGCCAGCAGCAGACGACAGGGAACCTCTGGGGCCAACGTCCTGACTTTC. It specifies CASSRRQGTSGANVLTF.

The rearrangement joins TRBV7-2 to TRBJ2-7; 8 nucleotides agree with TRBD1. The CDR3 sequence is 15 residues long. The V segment lost 0 bases and the J segment 0 bases; nucleotides outside the gene matches: 1. Per the germline V gene, CDR1 is SGHTA and CDR2 is FQGNSA. As DNA, the CDR3 is TGTGCCAGCAGCTTAGCTCAGGGGGCCTCCTACGAGCAGTACTTC. The encoded protein is CASSLAQGASYEQYF.

The chain links TRBV19 to TRBJ1-2; D is undetermined. Germline assignment: CDR1 LNHDA and CDR2 SQIVND (reference sequence). V lost 3 bases and J lost 2, with 10 bases in between. The CDR3 consists of 14 residues. CDR3 amino acids: CASSISAGNYGYTF. CDR3 DNA: TGTGCCAGTAGTATCTCGGCAGGAAACTATGGCTACACCTTC.

The chain is built from TRBV7-6 and TRBJ1-5; perhaps TRBD1 as D (5 bases). Between the trimmed V and J ends, which lost 5 bases and 2 bases, there was a span of 16 bases. In germline, CDR1 is SGHVS, CDR2 FNYEAQ. This CDR3 contains 16 residues. The CDR3 nucleotides read TGTGCCAGCAGCCCCCGGGGGGGTGCCCGCAATCAGCCCCAGCATTTT. It yields the protein CASSPRGGARNQPQHF.

The chain recombines TRBV28 with TRBJ1-1; D possibly corresponds to TRBD1 (5 bases). Trimming took 2 bases from V and 1 from J, leaving 8 bases between them. In germline, CDR1 is MDHEN, CDR2 SYDVKM. CDR3 length: 14 residues. In DNA, the CDR3 is TGTGCCAGCAGTTTAATGGGGCAGAACACTGAAGCTTTCTTT. As protein: CASSLMGQNTEAFF.

This clone was picked up one time. The rearrangement uses TRBV5-1 and TRBJ2-7, with 11 bases lining up with TRBD1. The CDR3 has 18 residues. Trimming cost V 4 bases and J 5 bases; bases outside gene matches: 17. The germline CDR1 and CDR2 sequences are SGHRS and YFSETQ. CDR3: CASSPRDRGIDRLHEQYF. In DNA, the CDR3 is TGCGCCAGCAGCCCCCGGGACAGGGGGATCGATAGGCTCCACGAGCAGTACTTC.

J is TRBJ2-5 and V is TRBV5-1, with 8 bases fitting TRBD1. CDR1 and CDR2 from the germline V gene are SGHRS and YFSETQ. The CDR3 length is 17 residues. V lost 3 bases, J lost 5 bases, and 15 bases stayed unmatched. The CDR3 protein is CASSSAPGGRWGETQYF. Written as DNA, the CDR3 is TGCGCCAGCAGCTCAGCACCAGGGGGCCGGTGGGGGGAGACCCAGTACTTC.